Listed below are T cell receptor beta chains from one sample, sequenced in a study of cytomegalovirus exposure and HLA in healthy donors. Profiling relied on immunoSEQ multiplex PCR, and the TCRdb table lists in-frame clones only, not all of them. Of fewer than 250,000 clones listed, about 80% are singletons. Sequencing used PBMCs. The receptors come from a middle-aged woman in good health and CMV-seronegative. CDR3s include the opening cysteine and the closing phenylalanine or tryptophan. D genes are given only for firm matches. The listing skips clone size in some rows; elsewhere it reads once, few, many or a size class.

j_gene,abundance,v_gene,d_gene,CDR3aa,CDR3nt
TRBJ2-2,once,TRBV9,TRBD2,CASSATSGMNTGELFF,TGTGCCAGCAGCGCGACTAGCGGGATGAACACCGGGGAGCTGTTTTTT
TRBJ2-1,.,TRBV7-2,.,CASSLQAPLPNEQFF,TGTGCCAGCAGCTTACAGGCCCCTTTACCCAATGAGCAGTTCTTC
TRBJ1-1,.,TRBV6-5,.,CASSYKSGDTEAFF,TGTGCCAGCAGTTACAAATCGGGGGATACTGAAGCTTTCTTT
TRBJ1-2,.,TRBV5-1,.,CASIGEGTYYGYTF,TGCGCCAGCATCGGTGAGGGAACGTACTATGGCTACACCTTC
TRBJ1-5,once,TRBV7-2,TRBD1,CASSLQGALSNQPQHF,TGTGCCAGCAGCCTACAGGGGGCACTAAGCAATCAGCCCCAGCATTTT
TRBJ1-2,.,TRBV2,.,CASSDMLGRDGYTF,TGTGCCAGCAGTGACATGTTGGGGAGGGATGGCTACACCTTC
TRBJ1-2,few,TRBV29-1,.,CSVLLYGYTF,TGCAGCGTCCTCCTGTATGGCTACACCTTC
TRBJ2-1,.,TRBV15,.,CATSRDTATRDEQFF,TGTGCCACCAGCAGAGACACTGCTACGAGAGATGAGCAGTTCTTC
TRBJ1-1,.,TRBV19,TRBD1,CASHGGQLEAFF,TGTGCCAGTCATGGGGGACAGCTTGAAGCTTTCTTT
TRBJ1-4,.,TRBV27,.,CASSPSPRAVNNEKLFF,TGTGCCAGCAGTCCATCCCCCAGGGCAGTGAATAATGAAAAACTGTTTTTT
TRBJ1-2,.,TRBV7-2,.,CASSLAGAYGYTF,TGTGCCAGCAGCTTAGCAGGGGCGTATGGCTACACCTTC
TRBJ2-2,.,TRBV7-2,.,CASSSYSMNTGELFF,TGTGCCAGCAGCTCCTACTCAATGAACACCGGGGAGCTGTTTTTT
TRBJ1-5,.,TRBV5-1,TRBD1,CASSPGQGAQPQHF,TGCGCCAGCAGCCCGGGACAGGGGGCCCAGCCCCAGCATTTT
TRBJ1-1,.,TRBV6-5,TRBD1,CASSYRGPNTEAFF,TGTGCCAGCAGTTACAGGGGGCCAAACACTGAAGCTTTCTTT
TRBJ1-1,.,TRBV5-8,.,CASSFLDSLMNTEAFF,TGTGCCAGCAGCTTTTTGGACAGTCTGATGAACACTGAAGCTTTCTTT
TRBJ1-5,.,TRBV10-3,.,CAISEDSSNQPQHF,TGTGCCATCAGTGAGGACAGTAGCAATCAGCCCCAGCATTTT
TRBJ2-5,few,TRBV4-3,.,CASSQARGFRETQYF,TGCGCCAGCAGCCAAGCACGGGGATTCCGGGAGACCCAGTACTTC
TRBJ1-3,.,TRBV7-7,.,CASSVNRDSGNTIYF,TGTGCTAGCAGCGTAAACAGGGACTCTGGAAACACCATATATTTT
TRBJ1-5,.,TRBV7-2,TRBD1,CASSLGQGIHQPQHF,TGTGCCAGCAGCTTAGGACAGGGTATCCATCAGCCCCAGCATTTT
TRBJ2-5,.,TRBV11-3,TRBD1,CASSLKGWTGHETQYF,TGTGCCAGCAGCTTAAAAGGTTGGACAGGGCACGAGACCCAGTACTTC
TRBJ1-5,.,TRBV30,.,CAWSADSNQPQHF,TGTGCCTGGAGTGCAGATAGCAATCAGCCCCAGCATTTT
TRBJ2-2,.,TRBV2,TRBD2,CASRGAGVAGELFF,TGTGCCAGCAGGGGAGCGGGAGTGGCCGGGGAGCTGTTTTTT
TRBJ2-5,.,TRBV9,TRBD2,CASSRRGTSGGVQETQYF,TGTGCCAGCAGCCGGAGGGGGACTAGTGGCGGAGTACAAGAGACCCAGTACTTC
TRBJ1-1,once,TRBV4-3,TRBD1,CASSQDIGGENTEAFF,TGCGCCAGCAGCCAAGATATAGGGGGCGAGAACACTGAAGCTTTCTTT
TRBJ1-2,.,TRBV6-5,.,CASSTTQGHYGYTF,TGTGCCAGCAGTACGACGCAGGGTCACTATGGCTACACCTTC
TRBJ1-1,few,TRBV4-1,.,CASSQDLGGPRGSEAFF,TGCGCCAGCAGCCAAGATCTAGGGGGTCCCCGGGGTTCTGAAGCTTTCTTT
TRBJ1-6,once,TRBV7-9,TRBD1,CASSPLGGQGPSPLHF,TGTGCCAGCAGCCCCTTGGGGGGACAGGGTCCTTCACCCCTCCACTTT
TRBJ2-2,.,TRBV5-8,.,CASTKLQGPGELFF,TGTGCCAGCACAAAATTACAGGGTCCCGGGGAGCTGTTTTTT
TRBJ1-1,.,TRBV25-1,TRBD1,CASATGSMNTEAFF,TGTGCCAGCGCGACAGGGAGCATGAACACTGAAGCTTTCTTT
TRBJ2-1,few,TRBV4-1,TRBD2,CASSLFWEGNNEQFF,TGCGCCAGCAGCCTCTTCTGGGAGGGGAACAATGAGCAGTTCTTC
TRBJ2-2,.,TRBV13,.,CASRLLTGELFF,TGTGCCAGCAGACTCCTAACCGGGGAGCTGTTTTTT
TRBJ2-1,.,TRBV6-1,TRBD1,CASSGLWGQGYNEQFF,TGTGCCAGCAGTGGTCTATGGGGACAGGGATACAATGAGCAGTTCTTC
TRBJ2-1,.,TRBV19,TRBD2,CASGLAGTYNEQFF,TGTGCCAGTGGCTTAGCGGGCACCTACAATGAGCAGTTCTTC
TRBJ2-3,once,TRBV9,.,CASSAALGVTDTQYF,TGTGCCAGCAGCGCAGCCTTGGGAGTTACAGATACGCAGTATTTT
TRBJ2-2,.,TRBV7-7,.,CASSPGRQINTGELFF,TGTGCCAGCAGCCCAGGCCGACAAATCAACACCGGGGAGCTGTTTTTT
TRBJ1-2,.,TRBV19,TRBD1,CASRTGQGYTF,TGTGCCAGCCGGACAGGGCAAGGCTACACCTTC
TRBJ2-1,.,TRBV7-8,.,CASSLMRANNEQFF,TGTGCCAGCAGCTTAATGCGAGCGAACAATGAGCAGTTCTTC
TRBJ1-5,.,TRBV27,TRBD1,CASRLGQGHNQPQHF,TGTGCCAGCAGGCTGGGACAGGGGCACAATCAGCCCCAGCATTTT
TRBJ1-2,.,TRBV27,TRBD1,CASQSPGQGIGYTF,TGTGCCAGTCAGTCCCCGGGACAGGGGATTGGCTACACCTTC
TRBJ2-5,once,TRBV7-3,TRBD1,CASSSTTGTGETQYF,TGTGCCAGCAGCTCAACTACCGGGACAGGAGAGACCCAGTACTTC
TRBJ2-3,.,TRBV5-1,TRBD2,CASSFSSGRAGTDTQYF,TGCGCCAGCAGCTTCTCTAGCGGGAGGGCCGGCACAGATACGCAGTATTTT
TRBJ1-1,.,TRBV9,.,CASSPHDRVNTEAFF,TGTGCCAGCAGCCCTCATGACAGAGTGAACACTGAAGCTTTCTTT
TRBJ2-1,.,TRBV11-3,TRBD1,CASSRDRGGGEQFF,TGTGCCAGCAGTCGGGACAGGGGTGGTGGTGAGCAGTTCTTC
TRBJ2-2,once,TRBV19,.,CASSPGSRGAGELFF,TGTGCCAGTAGCCCTGGGTCCAGGGGAGCCGGGGAGCTGTTTTTT
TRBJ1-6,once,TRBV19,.,CASSMDSNDSPLHF,TGTGCCAGTAGTATGGACAGTAACGATTCACCCCTCCACTTT
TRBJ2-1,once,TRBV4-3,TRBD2,CASSLLRLAGAHEQFF,TGCGCCAGCAGCCTCCTCAGACTAGCGGGAGCCCATGAGCAGTTCTTC
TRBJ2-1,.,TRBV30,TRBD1,CAWSVGQGSYNEQFF,TGTGCCTGGAGTGTAGGACAGGGCTCCTACAATGAGCAGTTCTTC
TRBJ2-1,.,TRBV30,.,CAWSPLAAGSYNEQFF,TGTGCCTGGAGTCCCCTAGCAGCGGGCTCCTACAATGAGCAGTTCTTC
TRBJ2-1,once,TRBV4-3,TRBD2,CASSQDLIAGGNEQFF,TGCGCCAGCAGCCAAGATCTAATAGCGGGGGGGAATGAGCAGTTCTTC
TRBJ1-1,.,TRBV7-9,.,CASPPGAGSEAFF,TGTGCCAGCCCCCCAGGGGCCGGCAGCGAAGCTTTCTTT
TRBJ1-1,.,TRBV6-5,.,CASSSHPGQMNTEAFF,TGTGCCAGCAGTTCCCACCCGGGACAAATGAACACTGAAGCTTTCTTT
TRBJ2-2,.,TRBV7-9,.,CASSRSTRGNTGELFF,TGTGCCAGCAGCCGCTCGACAAGGGGAAACACCGGGGAGCTGTTTTTT
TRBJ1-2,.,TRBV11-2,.,CASSPARGGYGYTF,TGTGCCAGCAGCCCCGCGAGGGGGGGCTATGGCTACACCTTC
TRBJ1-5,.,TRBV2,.,CASTEGDVYYSNQPQHF,TGTGCCAGCACAGAGGGAGACGTATATTATAGCAATCAGCCCCAGCATTTT
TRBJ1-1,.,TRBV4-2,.,CASSQDQDSNTEAFF,TGTGCCAGCAGCCAAGATCAGGACAGTAACACTGAAGCTTTCTTT
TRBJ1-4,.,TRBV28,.,CASSSRAGVEKLFF,TGTGCCAGCAGTTCGAGGGCAGGGGTTGAAAAACTGTTTTTT
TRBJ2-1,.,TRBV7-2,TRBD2,CASSWGTSVDGEQFF,TGTGCCAGCAGCTGGGGGACTAGCGTTGATGGTGAGCAGTTCTTC